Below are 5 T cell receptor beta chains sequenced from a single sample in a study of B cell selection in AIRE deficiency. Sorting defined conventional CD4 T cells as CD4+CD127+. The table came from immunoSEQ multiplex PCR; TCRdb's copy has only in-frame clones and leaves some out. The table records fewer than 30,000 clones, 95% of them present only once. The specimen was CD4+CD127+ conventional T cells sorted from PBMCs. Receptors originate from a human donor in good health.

In DNA form, the CDR3 reads TGTGCCAGTAGTATACTGGGACATTTTACTGAAGCTTTCTTT. Translated, it gives CASSILGHFTEAFF. This chain links TRBV19 with TRBJ1-1; tentatively, D is TRBD1 (6 bases). Trimming took off 2 bases at V and 5 bases at J, with 12 bases between the two ends. Germline CDR1 and CDR2: LNHDA and SQIVND (reference sequence). This CDR3 comprises 14 residues.

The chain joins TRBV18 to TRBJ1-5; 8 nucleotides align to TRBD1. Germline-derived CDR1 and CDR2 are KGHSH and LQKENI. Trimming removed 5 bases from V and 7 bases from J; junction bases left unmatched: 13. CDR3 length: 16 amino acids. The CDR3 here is CASSNPGTGLGQPQHF. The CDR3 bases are TGTGCCAGCTCAAATCCCGGGACAGGTTTGGGCCAGCCCCAGCATTTT. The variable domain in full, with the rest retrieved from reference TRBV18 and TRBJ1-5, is NAGVMQNPRHLVRRRGQEARLRCSPMKGHSHVYWYRQLPEEGLKFMVYLQKENIIDESGMPKERFSAEFPKEGPSILRIQQVVRGDSAAYFCASSNPGTGLGQPQHFGDGTRLSIL.

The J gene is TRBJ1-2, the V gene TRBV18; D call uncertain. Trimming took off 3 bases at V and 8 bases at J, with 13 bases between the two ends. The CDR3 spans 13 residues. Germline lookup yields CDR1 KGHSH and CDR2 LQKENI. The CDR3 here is CASSPPPGYGYTF. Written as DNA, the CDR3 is TGTGCCAGCTCACCTCCCCCGGGGTACGGCTACACCTTC.

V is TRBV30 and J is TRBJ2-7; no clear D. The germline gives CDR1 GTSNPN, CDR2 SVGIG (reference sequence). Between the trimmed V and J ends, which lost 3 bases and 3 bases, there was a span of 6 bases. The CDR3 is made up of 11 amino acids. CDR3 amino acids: CAWRPVYEQYF. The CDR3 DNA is TGTGCCTGGAGGCCTGTCTACGAGCAGTACTTC.

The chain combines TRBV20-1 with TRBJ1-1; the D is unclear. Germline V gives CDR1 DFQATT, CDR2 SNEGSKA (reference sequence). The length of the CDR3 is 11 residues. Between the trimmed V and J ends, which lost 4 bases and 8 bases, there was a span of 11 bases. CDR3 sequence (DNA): TGCAGTGCTAAGGACTATCCAGAAGCTTTCTTT. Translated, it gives CSAKDYPEAFF.